This T cell receptor (beta chain) was profiled in a study of blood T cell repertoires in COVID-19. For the study at large: Acute-phase and convalescent COVID-19 samples originated in the United States, Italy and Spain. In each case, the material was cDNA or gDNA derived from T cells, B-cell-depleted T cells, or PBMCs.

Germline CDR1 is MGHRA and CDR2 is YSYEKL. Trimming pared 0 bases from V and 4 bases from J, leaving 15 bases between. This CDR3 contains 16 residues. Authors' data handling: Amplification from reference gene primers served as the basis for estimated nucleated cell counts. Profiled with immunoSEQ multiplex PCR; TCRdb holds only in-frame clones, not every one. The V and J calls and clone size are taken from that table; D and trimming were inferred from the DNA. The sample includes about 15,000 clones, 88% seen only once; the top ten take roughly 9%. The specimen was peripheral blood. The origin of this receptor is a human donor in a cohort sampled during active COVID-19. The gene calls are TRBV4-1 and TRBJ2-5; D might be TRBD2 (5 bases). The CDR3 bases are TGCGCCAGCAGCCAAGATGGAGGCGGTCTAGCAGAGACCCAGTACTTC. Translated, it gives CASSQDGGGLAETQYF.